These 29 T cell receptor beta chains were sequenced from one sample in a study of blood T cells in healthy people across ages. The use of a sample-barcoded 5' primer and a J-beta primer mix characterized a second PCR of about 7 to 12 cycles. In TCRdb, the 5' RACE reads were re-called with MiXCR into one record per CDR3 protein. The sample includes under 1,000,000 distinct CDR3 sequences, about 42% of them seen just once. Sequenced: blood. These receptors all come from a man older than 75 in good health.

This clonotype was detected many times. The chain recombines TRBV6-5 with TRBJ2-3, with 11 bases aligning to TRBD2. The CDR3 sequence is 18 residues long. Trimming removed 4 bases from V and 0 bases from J; junction bases left unmatched: 9. Germline CDR1 MNHEY, CDR2 SVGAGI. The CDR3 DNA is TGTGCCAGCAGTTCCCTAGGGACTAGCGGAGGGAGCACAGATACGCAGTATTTT. Translating it yields CASSSLGTSGGSTDTQYF.

This sequence joins TRBV5-5 and TRBJ1-2; D perhaps matches TRBD1 (5 bases). The V end lost 5 bases, the J end lost 1 base, and 18 bases lay between the germline ends. In germline, CDR1 is SGHKS, CDR2 YYEKEE (reference sequence). This CDR3 is 16 amino acids long. As DNA, the CDR3 is TGTGCCAGCAGGGCGGCAGCGGCCGGGGGTAACTATGGCTACACCTTC. Protein sequence: CASRAAAAGGNYGYTF. The variable domain in full, with the rest retrieved from reference TRBV5-5 and TRBJ1-2, is DAGVTQSPTHLIKTRGQQVTLRCSPISGHKSVSWYQQVLGQGPQFIFQYYEKEERGRGNFPDRFSARQFPNYSSELNVNALLLGDSALYLCASRAAAAGGNYGYTFGSGTRLTVV.

In this sample, this clonotype turned up a few times. J is TRBJ2-1 and V is TRBV12-3 or TRBV12-4, with 11 nucleotides matching TRBD2. V gave up 7 bases and J gave up 11 bases; unmatched junction bases: 10. The CDR3 extends over 14 amino acids. The CDR3 region is CASIPRRLAGKQFF. Written as DNA, the CDR3 is TGTGCCAGCATCCCTAGGAGACTAGCGGGAAAGCAGTTCTTC.

This clonotype showed up just a few times. The chain links TRBV14 to TRBJ2-1, with 11 positions matching TRBD2. CDR3 size: 16 residues. J was trimmed by 2 bases and V by 5 bases; bases with no gene match: 5. Germline V CDR1 and CDR2: SGHDN, FVKESK. The CDR3 sequence is CASSALAGEAYNEQFF. The DNA for the CDR3 is TGTGCCAGCAGCGCACTAGCGGGAGAGGCCTACAATGAGCAGTTCTTC.

The chain links TRBV7-2 to TRBJ2-4; 8 bases fit TRBD2. The J call may be wrong; the DNA end is better matched by TRBJ2-7. This CDR3 spans 17 amino acids. Looked up from germline, CDR1 is SGHTA and CDR2 is FQGNSA. The CDR3 region is CASSLKGGAGVTNEQYF. DNA for the CDR3: TGTGCCAGCAGCCTGAAAGGGGGAGCGGGAGTAACCAACGAGCAGTACTTC.

In this sample, this clonotype turned up a few times. The chain combines TRBV7-9 with TRBJ2-1; TRBD1 aligns across 10 bases. Germline trimming cut 6 bases from V and 4 bases from J; bases unmatched to any gene: 6. The CDR3 contains 15 residues. Germline CDR1 and CDR2: SEHNR and FQNEAQ (reference sequence). This chain's CDR3 is CASSRDRGNYNEQFF. The CDR3 nucleotides are TGTGCCAGCAGTAGGGACAGGGGAAATTACAATGAGCAGTTCTTC.

This clonotype was seen only a few times. The CDR3 sequence is CASSLVKGAGANVLTF. CDR3 coding DNA: TGTGCCAGCAGCTTAGTGAAGGGGGCTGGGGCCAACGTCCTGACTTTC. The chain uses TRBV5-4 and TRBJ2-6; a possible D gene is TRBD1 (6 bases). CDR1 and CDR2 (germline): SGHNT, YYREEE (reference sequence). The V and J ends lost 2 bases and 2 bases respectively, with 11 bases between them. The CDR3 sequence is 16 residues long. Variable domain in full (rest from reference TRBV5-4 and TRBJ2-6): ETGVTQSPTHLIKTRGQQVTLRCSSQSGHNTVSWYQQALGQGPQFIFQYYREEENGRGNFPPRFSGLQFPNYSSELNVNALELDDSALYLCASSLVKGAGANVLTFGAGSRLTVL.

The genes are TRBV25-1 and TRBJ1-4; 8 bases are a match to TRBD1. V was pared by 8 bases and J by 7 bases, with 9 bases of the junction left unmatched. CDR3 size: 14 residues. The germline gives CDR1 MGHDK, CDR2 SYGVNS. The CDR3 DNA is TGTGCCAGCCGGGGGGAGACAGGGGTTGAAAAACTGTTTTTT. Translating gives CASRGETGVEKLFF.

A few counts support this clonotype. The chain links TRBV29-1 to TRBJ2-7, with no clear D. Between the trimmed V and J ends, which lost 7 bases and 6 bases, there was a span of 19 bases. There are 13 residues in the CDR3. The germline V gene has CDR1 SQVTM and CDR2 ANQGSEA. CDR3 bases: TGCAGCGGGATAGGTACACGGACGGGCGAGCAGTACTTC. It codes for CSGIGTRTGEQYF.

The rearrangement links TRBV20-1 to TRBJ2-3, with 14 bases identical to TRBD2. The CDR3 is made up of 14 amino acids. Germline CDR1 DFQATT, CDR2 SNEGSKA (reference sequence). V lost 6 bases and J lost 5; bases outside the gene matches: 4. CDR3 DNA sequence: TGCAGTGCGGGACTAGCGGGAGACGAAGATACGCAGTATTTT. Amino acid sequence: CSAGLAGDEDTQYF.

This clonotype turned up a few times. The V call is TRBV5-1, the J call TRBJ1-1, with 10 bases fitting TRBD1. With V trimmed by 5 bases and J by 6 bases, 13 bases remained unmatched. Germline V gene sequence: CDR1 SGHRS, CDR2 YFSETQ. This CDR3 has 16 amino acids. The CDR3 spells CASRDRTGGGISEAFF. The CDR3 bases are TGCGCCAGCAGGGATCGGACAGGGGGTGGTATCTCTGAAGCTTTCTTT.

V gene TRBV12-5 combines with J gene TRBJ1-1; D call uncertain. The germline V and J ends were trimmed by 7 bases and 5 bases, with 14 bases remaining between them. Looked up from germline, CDR1 is LGHNT and CDR2 is FRNRAP. The length of the CDR3 is 13 residues. The CDR3 DNA is TGTGCTAGTGAATTTGGAGGAAATACTGAAGCTTTCTTT. Amino acids: CASEFGGNTEAFF.

Only a few counts were recorded for this clonotype. The V call is TRBV4-2, the J call TRBJ2-1; the D gene is possibly TRBD1 (6 bases). The V and J ends lost 5 bases and 7 bases respectively, with 15 bases between them. Germline V gene data show CDR1 as LGHNA and CDR2 as YNFKEQ. This CDR3 is built from 14 residues. The DNA of the CDR3 is TGTGCCAGCAGCGGAACAGGGAGCTCTAATGAGCAGTTCTTC. Amino acid sequence: CASSGTGSSNEQFF.

The chain links TRBV5-1 to TRBJ2-1, with 7 bases that match TRBD2. Losses at the gene ends were 0 bases for V and 6 bases for J; bases not matched to a gene: 6. This CDR3 has 15 amino acids. The germline V gene encodes CDR1 SGHRS and CDR2 YFSETQ. In nucleotides, the CDR3 is TGCGCCAGCAGCTTGGTGGAGGGGAGGGGCAATGAGCAGTTCTTC. Amino acids: CASSLVEGRGNEQFF.

A few counts support this clonotype. V gene TRBV20-1 combines with J gene TRBJ1-1; D gene uncertain. Germline loops: CDR1 DFQATT, CDR2 SNEGSKA (reference sequence). The CDR3 contains 14 residues. Deletions cut 6 bases from V and 0 bases from J, with 14 bases between. The CDR3 loop reads CSAPEGRLNTEAFF. The CDR3 bases are TGCAGTGCCCCCGAGGGCAGGCTGAACACTGAAGCTTTCTTT.

The CDR3 nucleotides read TGCAGTGCTTCCTATGAGACTAGCGGTGAGCAGTTCTTC. It codes for CSASYETSGEQFF. This chain joins TRBV20-1 and TRBJ2-1; the match to TRBD2 covers 9 bases. Germline assignment: CDR1 DFQATT and CDR2 SNEGSKA (reference sequence). The CDR3 runs to 13 residues. The V gene end was trimmed by 5 bases and the J gene end by 9 bases; junction bases not matched to a gene: 8.

As regards this clonotype: A read error may account for a junction end that differs from germline. CDR3 in DNA: TGTGCCACCAGTGATGGTGCTTTCTCCTACGATGAGCAGTTCTTC. Its protein product is CATSDGAFSYDEQFF. This sequence joins TRBV24-1 and TRBJ2-1; D call uncertain. The CDR3 runs 15 residues. Germline V gene data show CDR1 as KGHDR and CDR2 as SFDVKD.

The chain couples TRBV10-2 to TRBJ2-5; TRBD2 matches at 12 bases. Matching the DNA end better, TRBJ2-7 makes the J call doubtful. The length of the CDR3 is 15 residues. Germline values: CDR1 WSHSY, CDR2 SAAADI. This CDR3 is CASSVTSGSLHEQYF. The CDR3 DNA follows: TGCGCCAGCAGTGTGACTAGCGGGAGTCTCCACGAGCAGTACTTC.

For this clonotype: With a much larger clone just one base away, this may be a read error. J is TRBJ2-7 and V is TRBV2; D gene unclear. CDR3 length: 15 residues. Germline-derived CDR1 and CDR2 are SNHLY and FYNNEI. This chain's CDR3 is CAGSEGLGSSYEQYF. The CDR3 DNA sequence: TGTGCCGGCAGTGAAGGCTTGGGATCGTCCTACGAGCAGTACTTC.

This clonotype occurred a few times. J is TRBJ2-3 and V is TRBV10-3, with 9 bases identical to TRBD1. This CDR3 is 17 amino acids long. V lost 2 bases to trimming and J lost 0 bases; unmatched junction nucleotides: 6. Germline V lookup: CDR1 ENHRY, CDR2 SYGVKD. This CDR3 reads CAISEKSGQGSTDTQYF. DNA of the CDR3: TGTGCCATCAGTGAGAAGTCGGGACAGGGTAGCACAGATACGCAGTATTTT.

DNA for the CDR3: TGCGCCAGCAGCCCGGGACTAGCGGGAGTAGCGTACGAGCAGTACTTC. Translating gives CASSPGLAGVAYEQYF. The rearrangement joins TRBV5-1 to TRBJ2-7, with 14 bases matching TRBD2. The CDR3 runs to 16 residues. V was pared by 4 bases and J by 4 bases, with 7 bases of the junction left unmatched. Germline V gives CDR1 SGHRS, CDR2 YFSETQ.

The V gene is TRBV6-5, the J gene TRBJ2-3; D possibly corresponds to TRBD2 (6 bases). The CDR3 contains 16 residues. Germline V lookup: CDR1 MNHEY, CDR2 SVGAGI. V was cut by 2 bases and J by 0 bases, with 12 bases left in between. The CDR3: CASSYGTGSSTDTQYF. The CDR3 DNA follows: TGTGCCAGCAGTTACGGGACTGGCTCCAGCACAGATACGCAGTATTTT.

J is TRBJ2-1 and V is TRBV7-2; 8 positions agree with TRBD2. The ends lost 5 bases at V and 9 bases at J; junction bases unmatched: 9. The CDR3 is made up of 14 amino acids. The germline V gene has CDR1 SGHTA and CDR2 FQGNSA. The CDR3 protein is CASSQYAGGGEQFF. CDR3 bases: TGTGCCAGCAGCCAATACGCGGGGGGCGGTGAGCAGTTCTTC.

V is TRBV7-2 and J is TRBJ1-1; 9 nucleotides align to TRBD1. The CDR3 contains 15 residues. J gave up 4 bases and V 5 bases, and 8 bases lay outside the gene matches. From germline, CDR1 is SGHTA and CDR2 FQGNSA. This CDR3 reads CASSAGTGFSTEAFF. CDR3 in DNA: TGTGCCAGCAGCGCCGGGACAGGGTTTAGCACTGAAGCTTTCTTT.

The V and J genes are TRBV5-1 and TRBJ1-2; weak D call: TRBD1 (6 bases). From germline, CDR1 is SGHRS and CDR2 YFSETQ. The CDR3 has 14 amino acids. Trimming took 1 base from V and 7 from J, leaving 14 bases between them. CDR3 coding DNA: TGCGCCAGCAGCTTGACGTCAGGGGATCGTGGCTACACCTTC. Translating gives CASSLTSGDRGYTF.

The chain combines TRBV20-1 with TRBJ2-5; a weak D match, TRBD1 (5 bases). This CDR3 is built from 16 residues. Trimming shortened V by 3 bases and J by 2 bases, and 19 bases separated the two germline ends. Germline CDR1 and CDR2: DFQATT and SNEGSKA (reference sequence). CDR3 DNA: TGCAGTGCTAGCCCCCCACCGGCAGGGATACAAGAGACCCAGTACTTC. Encoded protein: CSASPPPAGIQETQYF.

About this clonotype itself: At one end, the junction sequence differs from germline, possibly due to a read error. J is TRBJ1-5 and V is TRBV12-3 or TRBV12-4; 7 bases match TRBD1. The CDR3 is made up of 16 amino acids. The chain's CDR3 is CASSLRQGNSNQLQHF. In DNA form, the CDR3 reads TGTGCCAGCAGTTTACGACAGGGAAATAGCAATCAGCTCCAGCATTTT.

The chain links TRBV25-1 to TRBJ2-7; no reliable D call. Germline CDR1 and CDR2: MGHDK and SYGVNS. The length of the CDR3 is 14 residues. V lost 4 bases and J 2 bases, leaving 12 bases between the germline ends. DNA for the CDR3: TGTGCCAGCAGTGCCATCTTTAGCCCCTACGAGCAGTACTTC. It encodes CASSAIFSPYEQYF.

The chain couples TRBV12-3 or TRBV12-4 to TRBJ2-3, with a tentative D call TRBD2 (6 bases). The CDR3 totals 14 residues. V lost 3 bases and J lost 1, with 8 bases in between. The CDR3 sequence is CASSFGTRTDTQYF. CDR3 sequence (DNA): TGTGCCAGCAGTTTTGGGACTCGCACAGATACGCAGTATTTT.